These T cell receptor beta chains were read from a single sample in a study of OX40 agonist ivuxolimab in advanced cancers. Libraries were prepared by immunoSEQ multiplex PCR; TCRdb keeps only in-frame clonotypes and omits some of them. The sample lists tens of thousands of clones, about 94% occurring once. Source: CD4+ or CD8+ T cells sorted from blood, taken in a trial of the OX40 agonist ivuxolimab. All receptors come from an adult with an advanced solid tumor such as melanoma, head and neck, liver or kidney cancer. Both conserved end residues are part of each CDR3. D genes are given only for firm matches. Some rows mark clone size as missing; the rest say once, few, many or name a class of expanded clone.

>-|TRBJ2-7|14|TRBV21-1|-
TGTGCCAGCAGCGCACGGGACACTACCTACGAGCAGTACTTC
CASSARDTTYEQYF
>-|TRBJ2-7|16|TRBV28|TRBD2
TGTGCCAGCAGTTTTATCCGTCCGGGAGGGCCCTACGAGCAGTACTTC
CASSFIRPGGPYEQYF
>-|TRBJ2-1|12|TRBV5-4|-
TGTGCCAGCAGCTACCCTTTGAATGAGCAGTTCTTC
CASSYPLNEQFF
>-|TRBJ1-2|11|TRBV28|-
TGTGCCAGCAGTTTTGCTTTCGGCTACACCTTC
CASSFAFGYTF
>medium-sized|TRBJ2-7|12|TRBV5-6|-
TGTGCCAGCAGCTTCAAAGCCTACGAGCAGTACTTC
CASSFKAYEQYF
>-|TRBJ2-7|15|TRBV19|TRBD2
TGTGCCAGTAGTGGCCCTAGCGGGAGGTGGTACGAGCAGTACTTC
CASSGPSGRWYEQYF
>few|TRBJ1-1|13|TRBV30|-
TGTGCCTGGAGTCAAACAGGGTCCACTGAAGCTTTCTTT
CAWSQTGSTEAFF
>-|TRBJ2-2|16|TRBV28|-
TGTGCCAGCAGCAGAACTACGGGCCGCATAGCCGGGGAGCTGTTTTTT
CASSRTTGRIAGELFF
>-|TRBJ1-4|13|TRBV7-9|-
TGTGCCAGCAGCCCCGGACGCGGTGAAAAACTGTTTTTT
CASSPGRGEKLFF
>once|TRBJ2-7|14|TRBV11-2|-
TGTGCCAGCAGCTTAGGATTCTCTACCTACGAGCAGTACTTC
CASSLGFSTYEQYF
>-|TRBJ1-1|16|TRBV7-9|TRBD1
TGTGCCAGCAGCTTAGGGGGACAGGGGGAGAACACTGAAGCTTTCTTT
CASSLGGQGENTEAFF
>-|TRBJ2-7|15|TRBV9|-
TGTGCCAGCAGCGTAGGCAGCGGCAGTAACTACGAGCAGTACTTC
CASSVGSGSNYEQYF
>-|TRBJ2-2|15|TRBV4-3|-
TGCGCCAGCAGCCATGGGACTTCGAACACCGGGGAGCTGTTTTTT
CASSHGTSNTGELFF
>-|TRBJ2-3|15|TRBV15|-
TGTGCCACCAGCAAACATAGGACCATTTCGGATACGCAGTATTTT
CATSKHRTISDTQYF
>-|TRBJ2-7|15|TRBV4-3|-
TGCGCCAGCAGCCTAACATGGGGCGGGTCCTACGAGCAGTACTTC
CASSLTWGGSYEQYF
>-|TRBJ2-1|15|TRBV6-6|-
TGTGCCAGCAGCCCGACAGGCACCTCCTACAATGAGCAGTTCTTC
CASSPTGTSYNEQFF
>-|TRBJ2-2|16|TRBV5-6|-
TGTGCCAGCAGCTTGGTAGCCGGGGGGAACACCGGGGAGCTGTTTTTT
CASSLVAGGNTGELFF
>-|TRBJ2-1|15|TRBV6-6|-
TGTGCCAGCAGTTACGACCGGTTACCTAGCCTTGAGCAGTTCTTC
CASSYDRLPSLEQFF
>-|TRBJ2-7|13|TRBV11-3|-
TGTGCCAGCAGCCCACGGAATTACTACGAGCAGTACTTC
CASSPRNYYEQYF
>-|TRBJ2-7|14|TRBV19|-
TGTGCCAGTAGCCCTTTCGTGAGGGCCGACGAGCAGTACTTC
CASSPFVRADEQYF
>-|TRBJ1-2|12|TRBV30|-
TGTGCCTGCAAATGGTTACCCTATGGCTACACCTTC
CACKWLPYGYTF
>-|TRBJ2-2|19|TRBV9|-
TGTGCCAGCAGCGTAAGTCGCCCGATAGGGAGCCGGAACACCGGGGAGCTGTTTTTT
CASSVSRPIGSRNTGELFF
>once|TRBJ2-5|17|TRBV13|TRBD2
TGTGCCAGCAGCTTAGGGCTAGCGGGAGGGCCTGGGGAGACCCAGTACTTC
CASSLGLAGGPGETQYF
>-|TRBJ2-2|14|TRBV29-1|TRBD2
TGCAGCGTTGAAGGACTAGCGACTGCCGGGGAGCTGTTTTTT
CSVEGLATAGELFF
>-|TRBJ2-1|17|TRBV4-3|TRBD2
TGCGCCAGCAGCCAAGATTGGGCGCTAGCGGGAGGGAATGAGCAGTTCTTC
CASSQDWALAGGNEQFF
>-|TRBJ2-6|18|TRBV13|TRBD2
TGTGCCAGCAGCCAGGGACTAGCGGGGGGGCCCGTGGCCAACGTCCTGACTTTC
CASSQGLAGGPVANVLTF
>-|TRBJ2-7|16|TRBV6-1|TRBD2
TGTGCCAGCAGTGAGATGTCTAGCGGGCCTCTCTACGAGCAGTACTTC
CASSEMSSGPLYEQYF
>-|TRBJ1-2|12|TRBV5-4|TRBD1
TGTGCCAGCAGCTTGATCGGGACAGGGGGCACCTTC
CASSLIGTGGTF
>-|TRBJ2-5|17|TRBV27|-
TGTGCCAGTTCCGGCAATTCCCCAGGGGATTACCAAGAGACCCAGTACTTC
CASSGNSPGDYQETQYF
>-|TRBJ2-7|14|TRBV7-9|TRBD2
TGTGCCAGCAGCATACTAGCGGGAGGCTACGAGCAGTACTTC
CASSILAGGYEQYF
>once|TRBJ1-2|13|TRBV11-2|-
TGTGCCAGCAGAGAAAGGGGGGAGGGAGGCTACACCTTC
CASRERGEGGYTF
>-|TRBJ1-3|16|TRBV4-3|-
TGCGCCAGCAGCCAAGAATCCGGGGCCGGAGGAAACACCATATATTTT
CASSQESGAGGNTIYF
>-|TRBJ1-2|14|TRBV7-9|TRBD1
TGTGCCAGCAGCTTTATAGTGGGACAGGGGAGCTACACCTTC
CASSFIVGQGSYTF
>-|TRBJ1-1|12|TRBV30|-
TGTGCCCCTTGGGGGTGGAACTTTGAAGCTTTCTTT
CAPWGWNFEAFF
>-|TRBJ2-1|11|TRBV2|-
TGTGCCAGCCTATATGGAGTGGAGCAGTTCTTC
CASLYGVEQFF
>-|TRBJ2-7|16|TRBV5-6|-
TGTGCCAGCAGCTCCGCGATGTCCGGGATTACCTACGAGCAGTACTTC
CASSSAMSGITYEQYF
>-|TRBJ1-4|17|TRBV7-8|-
TGTGCCAGCAGCTTAGGAGCCGGACTTGGTACTAATGAAAAACTGTTTTTT
CASSLGAGLGTNEKLFF
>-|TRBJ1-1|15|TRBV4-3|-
TGCGCCAGCAGCCAAGAAGGGGAAGTGAACACTGAAGCTTTCTTT
CASSQEGEVNTEAFF
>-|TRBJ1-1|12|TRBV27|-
TGTGCCAGCAGTTTCATGAACACTGAAGCTTTCTTT
CASSFMNTEAFF
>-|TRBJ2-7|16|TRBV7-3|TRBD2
TGTGCCAGCAGCTCCCCGGGGGGGTTAGGCTACTACGAGCAGTACTTC
CASSSPGGLGYYEQYF
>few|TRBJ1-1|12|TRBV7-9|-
TGTGCCAGCAGCTTAGCGTCCCAGGAAGCTTTCTTT
CASSLASQEAFF
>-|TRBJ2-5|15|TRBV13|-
TGTGCCAGCAGCTTACGTCCTAGGAACCAAGAGACCCAGTACTTC
CASSLRPRNQETQYF
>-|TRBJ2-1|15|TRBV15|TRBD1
TGTGCCACCAGCAGGGTGAGGGACAGGGTGCATGAGCAGTTCTTC
CATSRVRDRVHEQFF
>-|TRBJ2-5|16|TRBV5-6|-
TGTGCCAGCAGCTTGGTCTCGGGTTCCGGTCGAGAGACCCAGTACTTC
CASSLVSGSGRETQYF